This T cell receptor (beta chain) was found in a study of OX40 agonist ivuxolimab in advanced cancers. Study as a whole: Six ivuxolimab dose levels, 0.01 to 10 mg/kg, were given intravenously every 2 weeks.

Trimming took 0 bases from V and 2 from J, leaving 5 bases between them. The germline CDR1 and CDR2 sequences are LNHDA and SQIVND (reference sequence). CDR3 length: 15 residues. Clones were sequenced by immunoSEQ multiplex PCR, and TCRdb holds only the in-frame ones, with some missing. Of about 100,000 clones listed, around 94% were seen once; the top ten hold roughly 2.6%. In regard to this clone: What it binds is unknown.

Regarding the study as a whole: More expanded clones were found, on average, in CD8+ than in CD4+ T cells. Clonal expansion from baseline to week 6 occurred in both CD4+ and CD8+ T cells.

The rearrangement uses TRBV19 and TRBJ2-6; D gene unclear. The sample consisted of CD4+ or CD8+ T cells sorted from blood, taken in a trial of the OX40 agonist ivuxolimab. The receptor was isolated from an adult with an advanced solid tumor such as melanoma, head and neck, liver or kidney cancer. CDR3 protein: CASSIEGPGANVLTF. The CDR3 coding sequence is TGTGCCAGTAGTATAGAGGGCCCTGGGGCCAACGTCCTGACTTTC.